This TCR beta chain was recorded in a study of post-analysis software for immune sequencing data. Study-level background: Disease courses included relapsing-remitting, secondary progressive and progressive-relapsing multiple sclerosis.

In germline, CDR1 is SGHAT, CDR2 FQNNGV. The CDR3 consists of 18 residues. V was pared by 5 bases and J by 1 base, with 15 bases of the junction left unmatched. General observations from the study: Elevated frequency relative to controls characterized four or five TRBV segments in patients, TRBV5-6, TRBV5-1 and TRBV20-1 among them.

Unique molecular identifiers were present in the TCR beta cDNA libraries. It was from roughly 1 to 10 million T cells that 450,000 to 550,000 cDNA molecules came. TCRdb processed the PCR reads anew with MiXCR; each CDR3 protein has one entry. Found here are around 710,000 distinct CDR3 sequences, about half of them singletons; the top ten hold 4% to 5%. Regarding this clonotype: What it binds is unknown.

The clonotype originates from a girl aged 10 to 17 with multiple sclerosis. The chain links TRBV11-2 to TRBJ2-3; 7 nucleotides agree with TRBD2. Sequencing was carried out using blood. The CDR3, as DNA: TGTGCCAGCAGCGGGCGGGGGTTTGGCGCTCCCCGCACAGATACGCAGTATTTT. It is translated as CASSGRGFGAPRTDTQYF. The full variable domain, rest sourced from reference TRBV11-2 and TRBJ2-3, is EAGVAQSPRYKIIEKRQSVAFWCNPISGHATLYWYQQILGQGPKLLIQFQNNGVVDDSQLPKDRFSAERLKGVDSTLKIQPAKLEDSAVYLCASSGRGFGAPRTDTQYFGPGTRLTVL.